This T cell receptor (beta chain) was sequenced in a study of OX40 agonist ivuxolimab in advanced cancers. Looking at the study overall: Ivuxolimab was an agonistic, fully human IgG2 monoclonal antibody directed against OX40 (CD134), a costimulatory receptor. The paper reports the monotherapy dose-escalation portion (N ≈ 50 patients) of the phase I ivuxolimab trial. The dose-escalation cohort was almost 85% male with a mean age of approximately 60 years, ranging from roughly 23 to 80. Intravenous ivuxolimab was administered to patients every 2 weeks at six dose levels: 0.01, 0.1, 0.3, 1.5, 3 and 10 mg/kg. Of the approximately 54 patients in dose escalation, around 19 had hepatocellular carcinoma, roughly 15 had melanoma, 9 had renal cell carcinoma and 9 had head and neck cancer. The point of sequencing TCRbeta in the periphery was to test whether ivuxolimab changed TCR sequence diversity and drove clonal T-cell expansion. Partial responses were achieved by three dose-escalation patients, of whom one had hepatocellular carcinoma and two had cutaneous melanoma. Patients were allowed to have had prior anti-PD-1, anti-PD-L1 or anti-CTLA-4 therapy, and approximately 40% of the dose-escalation patients had been treated with checkpoint inhibitors.

What the work shows at the level of the full study, not this receptor alone: Partial responders in the 0.1-3.0 mg/kg groups had among the lowest normalized peripheral clonal expansion, especially among CD8+ T cells. Low levels of normalized T-cell clonal expansion were also seen in some patients who did not respond. Antigen specificity was not determined for the clonally expanded peripheral T cells. At doses from 0.1 to 3.0 mg/kg, clonal expansion was seen in both CD4+ and CD8+ blood T cells between baseline and week 6. On average, CD8+ T cells showed more expanded clones than CD4+ T cells after ivuxolimab.

CDR1 and CDR2 were assigned from the germline V gene (reference sequence) as GTSNPN and SVGIG. Measured from the cysteine to the phenylalanine, the CDR3 is 13 residues long. Only the CDR3 region is kept as DNA, spanning 39 bases read in frame from base 1. Between the V and J ends, shortened by 0 bases and 4 bases respectively, the junction contains 9 bases. Genomic DNA was extracted from sorted cells for sequencing of the TCRbeta CDR3 region. The immunoSEQ Assay was used for sequencing of TCRbeta CDR3 regions. Sourced from immuneACCESS, this table was stored by TCRdb with only in-frame sequences that have V and J called. A share of the clones is absent; for the studies checked, an unresolved V gene accounts for under half, and the remainder has no known explanation. This sample lists 45,000 to 55,000 clones; 81% were detected once. The top ten clones comprise 6% to 7.5% of the sample. This clone turned up a few times. Its specific antigen is unknown. No base qualities exist here, and no much larger clone lies one base off it.

The trial excluded patients who had a history of autoimmune disease or who were on systemic immunosuppression. Peripheral blood for TCR sequencing was collected from all dose cohorts at baseline, on cycle 4 day 1, and on cycle 7 day 1. Samples were obtained from an open-label, multicenter, first-in-human phase I dose-escalation trial of ivuxolimab. Adults with locally advanced or metastatic head and neck squamous cell, hepatocellular, melanoma or renal cell carcinoma were enrolled in the trial. Before TCR sequencing, CD4+ T cells and CD8+ T cells from peripheral blood were sorted into separate populations.

The sequence was collected from an adult with an advanced solid tumor such as melanoma, head and neck, liver or kidney cancer. The rearrangement joined TRBV30 to TRBJ1-1; confidence is insufficient to name the D gene. Source: CD4+ or CD8+ T cells sorted from blood, taken in a trial of the OX40 agonist ivuxolimab. The nucleotide sequence reads TGTGCCTGGAGTGTACTCGGGTCCACTGAAGCTTTCTTT. Its translation reads: CAWSVLGSTEAFF.